Presented here are 10 T cell receptor beta chains from one specimen sequenced in a study of cytomegalovirus exposure and HLA in healthy donors. PCR was performed using 60 Vbeta and 13 Jbeta primers. Sequencing was performed with immunoSEQ multiplex PCR; in TCRdb, only in-frame clones are kept and a portion is missing. Its table lists some 200,000 clones. Sequencing was carried out using PBMCs. Receptors originate from a boy younger than 18 in good health and CMV-seronegative.

This sequence joins TRBV9 and TRBJ2-3; TRBD2 might be the D (6 bases). Trimming took 2 bases from V and 4 from J, leaving 14 bases between them. The CDR3 runs to 15 residues. Looked up from germline, CDR1 is SGDLS and CDR2 is YYNGEE. CDR3 DNA: TGTGCCAGCAGCGTGGCCGGGGGTAGGGCAGATACGCAGTATTTT. Translating it yields CASSVAGGRADTQYF.

The J gene is TRBJ2-1, the V gene TRBV9; a weak D match, TRBD1 (7 bases). The length of the CDR3 is 15 residues. Trimming removed 4 bases at V and 8 bases at J, with 19 bases between. CDR1 and CDR2 from the germline V gene are SGDLS and YYNGEE. In DNA form, the CDR3 reads TGTGCCAGCAGCACGACAGGGAGGCGGTTTGATGAGCAGTTCTTC. Translation gives CASSTTGRRFDEQFF. The full variable domain, rest sourced from reference TRBV9 and TRBJ2-1, is DSGVTQTPKHLITATGQRVTLRCSPRSGDLSVYWYQQSLDQGLQFLIQYYNGEERAKGNILERFSAQQFPDLHSELNLSSLELGDSALYFCASSTTGRRFDEQFFGPGTRLTVL.

This rearrangement joins TRBV6-5 to TRBJ2-1, with 9 bases that match TRBD1. Trimming removed 6 bases from V and 3 bases from J; junction bases left unmatched: 6. The CDR3 extends over 15 amino acids. Germline V gene lookup returns CDR1 MNHEY and CDR2 SVGAGI. CDR3 sequence: CASRGQGSLYNEQFF. The CDR3 DNA reads as TGTGCCAGCAGAGGACAGGGGTCCCTCTACAATGAGCAGTTCTTC.

The chain combines TRBV7-9 with TRBJ2-7; weak D call: TRBD1 (7 bases). Looked up from germline, CDR1 is SEHNR and CDR2 is FQNEAQ (reference sequence). The CDR3 spans 15 residues. Trimming pared 5 bases from V and 2 bases from J, leaving 16 bases between. CDR3 in amino acids: CASSAGRDRTYEQYF. The CDR3 region has the DNA TGTGCCAGCAGCGCTGGGCGGGACAGAACCTACGAGCAGTACTTC.

The chain employs TRBV9 and TRBJ1-3; D not resolved. In germline, CDR1 is SGDLS, CDR2 YYNGEE. Deletions cut 0 bases from V and 0 bases from J, with 4 bases between. The CDR3 is 14 amino acids. The CDR3: CASSVGHSGNTIYF. CDR3 bases: TGTGCCAGCAGCGTAGGGCACTCTGGAAACACCATATATTTT.

V gene TRBV5-4 combines with J gene TRBJ1-4, with 9 nucleotides matching TRBD1. V gave up 0 bases and J gave up 1 base; unmatched junction bases: 7. CDR1 and CDR2 (germline): SGHNT, YYREEE (reference sequence). The CDR3 sequence is 18 residues long. The CDR3 coding sequence is TGTGCCAGCAGCTTGGCGCGGACAGGGGCGGGAACTAATGAAAAACTGTTTTTT. Translated: CASSLARTGAGTNEKLFF.

This chain joins TRBV6-6 and TRBJ2-7, with TRBD2 as a possible D gene (6 bases). Germline V CDR1 and CDR2: MNHNY, SVGAGI (reference sequence). CDR3 length: 14 residues. V was trimmed by 8 bases and J by 0 bases, leaving 14 bases between them. In DNA, the CDR3 is TGTGCCAGCTTGAGGGACTCGAGCTCCTACGAGCAGTACTTC. This codes for CASLRDSSSYEQYF.

The genes are TRBV7-2 and TRBJ2-1; D perhaps matches TRBD2 (6 bases). CDR1 SGHTA and CDR2 FQGNSA come from the germline V gene. The CDR3 extends over 14 amino acids. V was cut by 1 base and J by 7 bases, with 11 bases left in between. CDR3 residues: CASSLEPRGNEQFF. The DNA for the CDR3 is TGTGCCAGCAGCTTAGAACCCCGGGGGAATGAGCAGTTCTTC. The full variable domain, in which reference TRBV7-2 and TRBJ2-1 provide the parts outside the CDR3, is GAGVSQSPSNKVTEKGKDVELRCDPISGHTALYWYRQSLGQGLEFLIYFQGNSAPDKSGLPSDRFSAERTGGSVSTLTIQRTQQEDSAVYLCASSLEPRGNEQFFGPGTRLTVL.

The V call is TRBV11-2, the J call TRBJ2-5; 8 bases align to TRBD1. V lost 5 bases and J lost 4; bases outside the gene matches: 6. Per the germline V gene, CDR1 is SGHAT and CDR2 is FQNNGV. The CDR3 runs 14 residues. This CDR3 is CASSPWTGIETQYF. CDR3 nucleotides: TGTGCCAGCAGCCCCTGGACAGGGATAGAGACCCAGTACTTC. The variable domain in full, with the rest retrieved from reference TRBV11-2 and TRBJ2-5, is EAGVAQSPRYKIIEKRQSVAFWCNPISGHATLYWYQQILGQGPKLLIQFQNNGVVDDSQLPKDRFSAERLKGVDSTLKIQPAKLEDSAVYLCASSPWTGIETQYFGPGTRLLVL.

CDR3 sequence: CASSPDSRLSYEQYF. The CDR3 DNA sequence: TGTGCCAGCAGTCCGGACAGCCGACTCTCCTACGAGCAGTACTTC. The rearrangement links TRBV6-1 to TRBJ2-7; weak D call: TRBD1 (6 bases). The CDR3 covers 15 residues. With 5 bases removed from V and 0 bases from J, the gap between germline ends came to 14 bases. In germline, CDR1 is MNHNS, CDR2 SASEGT.